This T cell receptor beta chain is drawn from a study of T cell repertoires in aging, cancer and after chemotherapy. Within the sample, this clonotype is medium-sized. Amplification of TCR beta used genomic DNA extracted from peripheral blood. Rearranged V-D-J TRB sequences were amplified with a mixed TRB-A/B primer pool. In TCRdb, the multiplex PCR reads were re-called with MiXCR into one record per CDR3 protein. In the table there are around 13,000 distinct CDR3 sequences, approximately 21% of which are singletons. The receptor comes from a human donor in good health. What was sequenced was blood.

CDR3 sequence: CSARRWDTEAFF. The CDR3 bases are TGCAGTGCTAGACGTTGGGACACTGAAGCTTTCTTT. This chain connects TRBV20-1 to TRBJ1-1; D call uncertain. V lost 2 bases to trimming and J lost 3 bases, with 7 bases between them. Per the germline V gene, CDR1 is DFQATT and CDR2 is SNEGSKA (reference sequence). The CDR3 is 12 residues long.